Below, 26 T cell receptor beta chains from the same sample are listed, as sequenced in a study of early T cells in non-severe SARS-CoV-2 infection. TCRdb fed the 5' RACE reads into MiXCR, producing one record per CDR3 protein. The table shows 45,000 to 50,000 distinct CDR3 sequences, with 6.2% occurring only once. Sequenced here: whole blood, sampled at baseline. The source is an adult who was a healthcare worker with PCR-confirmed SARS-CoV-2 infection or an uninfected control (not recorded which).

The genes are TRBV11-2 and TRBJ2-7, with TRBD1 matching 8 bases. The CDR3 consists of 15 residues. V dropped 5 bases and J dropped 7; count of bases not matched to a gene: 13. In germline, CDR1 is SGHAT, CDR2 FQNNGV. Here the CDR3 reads CASSLISTGAVEQYF. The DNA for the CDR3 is TGTGCCAGCAGCCTTATTTCGACAGGGGCTGTTGAGCAGTACTTC.

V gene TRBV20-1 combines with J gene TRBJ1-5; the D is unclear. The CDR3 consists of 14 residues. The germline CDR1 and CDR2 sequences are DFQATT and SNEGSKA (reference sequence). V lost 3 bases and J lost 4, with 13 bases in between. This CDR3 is CSASEGVGNQPQHF. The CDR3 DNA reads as TGCAGTGCTAGTGAAGGTGTGGGTAATCAGCCCCAGCATTTT.

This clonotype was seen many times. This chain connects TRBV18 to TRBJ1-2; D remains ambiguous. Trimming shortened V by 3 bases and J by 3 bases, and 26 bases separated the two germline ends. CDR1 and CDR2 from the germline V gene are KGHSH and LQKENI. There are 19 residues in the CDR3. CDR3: CASSPGDLIQNGSYYGYTF. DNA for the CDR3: TGTGCCAGCTCACCTGGAGATTTGATCCAGAACGGATCTTACTATGGCTACACCTTC.

CDR3 DNA sequence: TGTGCCAGCAGTGAAGCGCTTACTAGTCGGTACTTC. Translation gives CASSEALTSRYF. The rearrangement links TRBV6-1 to TRBJ2-7, with a tentative D call TRBD2 (5 bases). The germline V gene encodes CDR1 MNHNS and CDR2 SASEGT. V was shortened by 0 bases and J by 12 bases, with 12 bases between the two germline ends. The CDR3 spans 12 residues.

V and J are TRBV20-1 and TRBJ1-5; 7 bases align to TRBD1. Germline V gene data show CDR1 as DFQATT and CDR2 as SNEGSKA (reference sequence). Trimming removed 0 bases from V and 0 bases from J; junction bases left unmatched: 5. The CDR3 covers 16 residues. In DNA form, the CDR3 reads TGCAGTGCTAGAGATCTGTCAGGGGGTAGCAATCAGCCCCAGCATTTT. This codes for CSARDLSGGSNQPQHF.

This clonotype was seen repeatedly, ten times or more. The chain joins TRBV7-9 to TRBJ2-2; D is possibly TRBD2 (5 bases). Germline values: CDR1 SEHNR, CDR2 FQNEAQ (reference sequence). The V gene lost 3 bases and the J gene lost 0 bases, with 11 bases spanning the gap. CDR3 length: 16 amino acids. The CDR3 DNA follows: TGTGCCAGCAGCTTCTCAAGCGGATCGAACACCGGGGAGCTGTTTTTT. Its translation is CASSFSSGSNTGELFF. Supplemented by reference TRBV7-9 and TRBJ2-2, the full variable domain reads DTGVSQNPRHKITKRGQNVTFRCDPISEHNRLYWYRQTLGQGPEFLTYFQNEAQLEKSRLLSDRFSAERPKGSFSTLEIQRTEQGDSAMYLCASSFSSGSNTGELFFGEGSRLTVL.

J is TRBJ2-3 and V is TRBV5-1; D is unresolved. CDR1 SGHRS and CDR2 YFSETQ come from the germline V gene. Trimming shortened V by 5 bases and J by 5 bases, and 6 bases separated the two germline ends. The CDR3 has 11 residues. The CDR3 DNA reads TGCGCCAGCAGTGAGCTAGATACGCAGTATTTT. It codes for CASSELDTQYF.

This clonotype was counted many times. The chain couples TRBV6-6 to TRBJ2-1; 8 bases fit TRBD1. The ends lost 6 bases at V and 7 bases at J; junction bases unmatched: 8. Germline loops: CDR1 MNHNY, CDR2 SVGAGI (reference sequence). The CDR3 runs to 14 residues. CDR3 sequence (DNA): TGTGCCAGCAGAGAGACAGGGGTCTTTAATGAGCAGTTCTTC. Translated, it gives CASRETGVFNEQFF.

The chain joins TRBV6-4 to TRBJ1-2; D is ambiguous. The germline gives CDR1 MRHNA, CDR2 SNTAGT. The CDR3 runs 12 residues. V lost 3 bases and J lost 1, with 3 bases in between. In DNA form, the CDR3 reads TGTGCCAGCAGTGATAATAACTATGGCTACACCTTC. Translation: CASSDNNYGYTF.

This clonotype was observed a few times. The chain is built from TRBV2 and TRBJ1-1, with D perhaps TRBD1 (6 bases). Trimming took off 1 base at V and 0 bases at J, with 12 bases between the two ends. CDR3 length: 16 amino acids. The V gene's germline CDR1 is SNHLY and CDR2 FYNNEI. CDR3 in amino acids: CASSEGGHPMNTEAFF. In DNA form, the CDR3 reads TGTGCCAGCAGTGAAGGGGGACACCCTATGAACACTGAAGCTTTCTTT. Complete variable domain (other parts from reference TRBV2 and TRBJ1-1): EPEVTQTPSHQVTQMGQEVILRCVPISNHLYFYWYRQILGQKVEFLVSFYNNEISEKSEIFDDQFSVERPDGSNFTLKIRSTKLEDSAMYFCASSEGGHPMNTEAFFGQGTRLTVV.

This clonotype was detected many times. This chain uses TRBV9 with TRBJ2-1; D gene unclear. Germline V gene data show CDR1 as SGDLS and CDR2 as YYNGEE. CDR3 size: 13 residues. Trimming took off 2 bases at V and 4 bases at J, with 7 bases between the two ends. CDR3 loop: CASSVRPYNEQFF. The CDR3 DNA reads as TGTGCCAGCAGCGTCCGACCGTACAATGAGCAGTTCTTC. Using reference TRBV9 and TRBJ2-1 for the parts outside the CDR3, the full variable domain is DSGVTQTPKHLITATGQRVTLRCSPRSGDLSVYWYQQSLDQGLQFLIQYYNGEERAKGNILERFSAQQFPDLHSELNLSSLELGDSALYFCASSVRPYNEQFFGPGTRLTVL.

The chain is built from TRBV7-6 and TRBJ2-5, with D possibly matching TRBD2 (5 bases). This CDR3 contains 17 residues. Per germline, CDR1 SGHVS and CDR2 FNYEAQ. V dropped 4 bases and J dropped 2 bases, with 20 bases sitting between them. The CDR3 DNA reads TGTGCCAGCAGCTCTTTATCCATCCGAGGCGGGCAAGAGACCCAGTACTTC. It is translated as CASSSLSIRGGQETQYF. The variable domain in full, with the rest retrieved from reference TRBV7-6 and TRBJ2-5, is GAGVSQSPRYKVTKRGQDVALRCDPISGHVSLYWYRQALGQGPEFLTYFNYEAQQDKSGLPNDRFSAERPEGSISTLTIQRTEQRDSAMYRCASSSLSIRGGQETQYFGPGTRLLVL.

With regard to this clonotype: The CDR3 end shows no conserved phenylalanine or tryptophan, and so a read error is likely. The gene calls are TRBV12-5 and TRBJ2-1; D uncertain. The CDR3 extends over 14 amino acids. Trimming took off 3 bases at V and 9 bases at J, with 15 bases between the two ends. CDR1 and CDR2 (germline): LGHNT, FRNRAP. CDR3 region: CASGLSSGVSEQFS. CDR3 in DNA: TGTGCTAGTGGTTTATCTAGTGGGGTAAGTGAGCAGTTCTCC.

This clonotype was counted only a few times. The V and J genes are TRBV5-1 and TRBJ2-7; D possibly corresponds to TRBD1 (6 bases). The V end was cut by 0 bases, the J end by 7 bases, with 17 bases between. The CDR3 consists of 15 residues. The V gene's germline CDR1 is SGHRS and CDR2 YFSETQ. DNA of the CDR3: TGCGCCAGCAGCTTGGAAGTTCAGGGGCTAGGTGAGCAGTACTTC. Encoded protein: CASSLEVQGLGEQYF.

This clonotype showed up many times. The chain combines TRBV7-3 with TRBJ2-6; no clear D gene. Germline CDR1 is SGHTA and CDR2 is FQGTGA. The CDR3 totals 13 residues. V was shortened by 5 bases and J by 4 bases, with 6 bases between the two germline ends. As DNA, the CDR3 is TGTGCCAGCAGCCCAAGCGGGGCCAACGTCCTGACTTTC. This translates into CASSPSGANVLTF.

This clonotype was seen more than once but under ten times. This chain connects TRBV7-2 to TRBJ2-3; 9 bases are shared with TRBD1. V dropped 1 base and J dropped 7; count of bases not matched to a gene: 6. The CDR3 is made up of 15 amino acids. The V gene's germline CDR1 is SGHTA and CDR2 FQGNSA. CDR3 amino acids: CASSLEQGAFYTQYF. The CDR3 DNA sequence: TGTGCCAGCAGCTTAGAACAGGGGGCTTTCTATACGCAGTATTTT.

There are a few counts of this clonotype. The CDR3 DNA follows: TGTGCCAGCAGTTTTGTGGCAGGATATGGCTACACCTTC. Residues: CASSFVAGYGYTF. The rearrangement links TRBV12-3 or TRBV12-4 to TRBJ1-2; D is ambiguous. Trimming pared 3 bases from V and 5 bases from J, leaving 10 bases between. The CDR3 sequence is 13 residues long.

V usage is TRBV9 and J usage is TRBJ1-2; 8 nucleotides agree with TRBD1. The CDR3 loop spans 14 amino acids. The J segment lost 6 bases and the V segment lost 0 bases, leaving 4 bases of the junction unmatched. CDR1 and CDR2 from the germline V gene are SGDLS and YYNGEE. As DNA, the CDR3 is TGTGCCAGCAGCGTAGCTGCACAGGGGGATGGCTACACCTTC. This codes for CASSVAAQGDGYTF.

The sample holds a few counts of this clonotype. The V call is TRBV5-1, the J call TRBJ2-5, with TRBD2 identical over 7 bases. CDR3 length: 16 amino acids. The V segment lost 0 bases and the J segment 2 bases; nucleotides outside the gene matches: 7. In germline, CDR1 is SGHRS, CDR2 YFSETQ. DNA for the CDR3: TGCGCCAGCAGCTTGGAAGGCGGGAGTGATCAAGAGACCCAGTACTTC. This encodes CASSLEGGSDQETQYF.

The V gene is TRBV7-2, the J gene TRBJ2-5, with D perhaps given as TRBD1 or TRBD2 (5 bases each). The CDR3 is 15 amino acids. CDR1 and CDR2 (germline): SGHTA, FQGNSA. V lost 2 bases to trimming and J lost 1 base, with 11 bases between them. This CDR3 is CASSLLEGTQETQYF. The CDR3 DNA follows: TGTGCCAGCAGCTTACTTGAAGGGACCCAAGAGACCCAGTACTTC.

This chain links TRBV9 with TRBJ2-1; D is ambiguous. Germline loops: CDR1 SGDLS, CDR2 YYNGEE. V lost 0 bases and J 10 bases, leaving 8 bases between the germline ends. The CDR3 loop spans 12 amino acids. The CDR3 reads CASSVEVGEQFF. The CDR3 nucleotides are TGTGCCAGCAGCGTAGAGGTCGGGGAGCAGTTCTTC.

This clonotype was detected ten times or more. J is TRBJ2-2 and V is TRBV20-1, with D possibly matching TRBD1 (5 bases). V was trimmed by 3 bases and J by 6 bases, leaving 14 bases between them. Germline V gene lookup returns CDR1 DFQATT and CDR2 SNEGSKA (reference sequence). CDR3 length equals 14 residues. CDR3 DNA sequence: TGCAGTGCTAGTGTGGACACCACACCCGGGGAGCTGTTTTTT. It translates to CSASVDTTPGELFF.

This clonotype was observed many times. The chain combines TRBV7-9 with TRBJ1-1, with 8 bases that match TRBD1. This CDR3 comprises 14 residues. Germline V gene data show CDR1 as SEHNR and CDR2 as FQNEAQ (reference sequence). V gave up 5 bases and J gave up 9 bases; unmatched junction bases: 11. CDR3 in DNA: TGTGCCAGCAGCCCCAACCAAGACAGGGGACAAGCTTTCTTT. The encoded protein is CASSPNQDRGQAFF.

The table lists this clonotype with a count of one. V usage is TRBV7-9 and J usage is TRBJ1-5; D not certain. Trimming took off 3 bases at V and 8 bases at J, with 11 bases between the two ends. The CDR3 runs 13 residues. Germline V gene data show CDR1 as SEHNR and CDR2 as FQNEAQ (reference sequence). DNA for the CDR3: TGTGCCAGCAGCTTTGGGGAGGCTAAGCCCCAGCATTTT. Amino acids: CASSFGEAKPQHF.

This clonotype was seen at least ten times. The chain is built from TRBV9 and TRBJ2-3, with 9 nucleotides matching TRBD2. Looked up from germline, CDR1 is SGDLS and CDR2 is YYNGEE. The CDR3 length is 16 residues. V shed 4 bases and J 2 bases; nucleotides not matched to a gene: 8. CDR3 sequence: CASSPRGGPPTDTQYF. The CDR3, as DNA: TGTGCCAGCAGCCCGCGGGGGGGACCCCCCACAGATACGCAGTATTTT.

This chain's CDR3 is CASRTGWRAEQYF. The CDR3 coding sequence is TGTGCCAGCAGAACAGGGTGGAGAGCCGAGCAGTACTTC. The V gene is TRBV28, the J gene TRBJ2-7, with D perhaps TRBD1 (6 bases). Germline V CDR1 and CDR2: MDHEN, SYDVKM. The ends were cut back, 6 bases at V and 6 bases at J, with 15 bases in the middle. The CDR3 runs to 13 residues. The full variable domain, completed using reference TRBV28 and TRBJ2-7, is DVKVTQSSRYLVKRTGEKVFLECVQDMDHENMFWYRQDPGLGLRLIYFSYDVKMKEKGDIPEGYSVSREKKERFSLILESASTNQTSMYLCASRTGWRAEQYFGPGTRLTVT.